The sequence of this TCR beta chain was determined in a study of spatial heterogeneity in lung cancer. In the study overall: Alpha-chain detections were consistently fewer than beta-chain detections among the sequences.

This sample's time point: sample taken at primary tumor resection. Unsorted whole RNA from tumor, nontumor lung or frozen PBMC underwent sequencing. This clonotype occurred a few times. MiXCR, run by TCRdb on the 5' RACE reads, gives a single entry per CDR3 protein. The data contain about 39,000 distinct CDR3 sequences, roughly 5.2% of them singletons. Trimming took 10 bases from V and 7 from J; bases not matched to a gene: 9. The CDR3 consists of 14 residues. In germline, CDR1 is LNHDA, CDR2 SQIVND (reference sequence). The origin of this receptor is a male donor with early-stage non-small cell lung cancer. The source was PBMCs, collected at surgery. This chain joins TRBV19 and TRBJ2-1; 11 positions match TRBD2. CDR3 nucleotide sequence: TGTGCCACTCCGACTAGCGGGGCAGGGAATGAGCAGTTCTTC. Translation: CATPTSGAGNEQFF.